This T cell receptor (beta chain) emerged from a study of early stage breast cancer tumors. Study-level background: Among roughly twelve ER+/PR+/HER2- tumors, eight were ductal, four lobular. Points from the study as a whole: Comparing each tissue with blood distinguished tumor from normal in most of the 16 patients. Commonly generated sequences made up most enriched TCRB sequences shared between patients. Functional markers like CD4, CD8 and FOXP3 were missed in bulk sequencing.

Method: immunoSEQ multiplex PCR; TCRdb's copy keeps in-frame clones and lacks some. The top ten hold about a tenth of the sample, which has about 29,000 clones, about four fifths seen once. As for this clone: The antigen is unknown.

The CDR3 spans 14 residues. V lost 2 bases to trimming and J lost 2 bases, with 9 bases between them. In germline, CDR1 is SGHVS, CDR2 FNYEAQ. Sequenced material: blood. This TCR was sampled from a person aged 50-59 years with breast cancer. This chain connects TRBV7-6 to TRBJ2-5; D remains ambiguous. The CDR3 nucleotides are TGTGCCAGCAGCTTATTAGAACAACAAGAGACCCAGTACTTC. It specifies CASSLLEQQETQYF.